This T cell receptor beta chain comes out of a study of T cell responses to AZD1222 COVID-19 vaccine. About the research overall: Doses given second, at about 4 or about 12 weeks, were pooled. Study-wide results and limits: Mostly white British, mostly female donors; authors suggested clonal diversity may be underestimated. Sampled repertoires all dated from after the peak T cell response.

This table comes from immunoSEQ multiplex PCR, and its TCRdb copy is limited to in-frame clones, with some not included. The sample lists roughly 160,000 clones, 88% occurring once. Concerning this clone: No antigen is known for it.

V lost 3 bases and J lost 2, with 19 bases in between. This CDR3 spans 17 amino acids. Germline lookup yields CDR1 SGHAT and CDR2 FQNNGV. The gene calls are TRBV11-2 and TRBJ2-5; D may match TRBD1 or TRBD2 (5 bases each). The sample was peripheral blood, taken on day 0 of AZD1222 vaccination. The TCR originated in an adult in good health. CDR3 protein: CASSLGRPLGVQETQYF. CDR3 bases: TGTGCCAGCAGCTTGGGGCGGCCCCTCGGGGTACAAGAGACCCAGTACTTC.